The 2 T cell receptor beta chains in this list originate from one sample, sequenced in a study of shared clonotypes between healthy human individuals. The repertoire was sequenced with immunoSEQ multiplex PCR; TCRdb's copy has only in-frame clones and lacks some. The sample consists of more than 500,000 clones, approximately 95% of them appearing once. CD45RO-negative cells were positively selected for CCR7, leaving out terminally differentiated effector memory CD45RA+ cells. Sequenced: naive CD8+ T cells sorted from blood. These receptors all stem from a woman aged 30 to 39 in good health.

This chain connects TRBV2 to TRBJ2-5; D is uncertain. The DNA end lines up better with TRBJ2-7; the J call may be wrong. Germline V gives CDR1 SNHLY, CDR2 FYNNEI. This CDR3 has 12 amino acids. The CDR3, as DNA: TGTGCCAGCGGGGTCTCGAACTACGAGCAGTACTTC. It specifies CASGVSNYEQYF.

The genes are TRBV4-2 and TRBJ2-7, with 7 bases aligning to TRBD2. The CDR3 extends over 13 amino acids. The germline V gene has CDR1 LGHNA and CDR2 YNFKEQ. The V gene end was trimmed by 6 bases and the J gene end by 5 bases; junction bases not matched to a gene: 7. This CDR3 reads CASRRETSHEQYF. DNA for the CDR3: TGTGCCAGCAGACGCGAGACTAGCCACGAGCAGTACTTC.